A selection of T cell receptor beta chains follows, all from one sample in a study of blood T cell repertoires in COVID-19. Assay used: immunoSEQ multiplex PCR; TCRdb lists only in-frame clones, some missing. The sample yields roughly 120,000 clones, about three quarters seen once. Input material: peripheral blood. The receptors stem from a human donor in a cohort sampled during active or convalescent COVID-19. CDR3s include the opening cysteine and the closing phenylalanine or tryptophan.

CDR3	J	V
CASSIPSSTKANTEAFF	TRBJ1-1	TRBV19
CATSRARLSSYNEQFF	TRBJ2-1	TRBV15
CASSLLREVPYEQYF	TRBJ2-7	TRBV5-5
CASSLGSGMGNEKLFF	TRBJ1-4	TRBV7-2
CASSFSETQYF	TRBJ2-5	TRBV11-2
CASSPGFSDTQYF	TRBJ2-3	TRBV18
CASSLNPGRITYEQYF	TRBJ2-7	TRBV5-5
CASSTPGSRGTQYF	TRBJ2-5	TRBV25-1
CAWREEFGPEAFF	TRBJ1-1	TRBV30
CASSYSMRRLAGTLYNEQFF	TRBJ2-1	TRBV6-2/TRBV6-3
CASSQDWWRGIYNEQFF	TRBJ2-1	TRBV4-3
CASRGLGAAYNEQFF	TRBJ2-1	TRBV28
CASSEVGVGNTIYF	TRBJ1-3	TRBV10-1
CASSLQGQPQHF	TRBJ1-5	TRBV5-4
CSIADRGDEKLFF	TRBJ1-4	TRBV29-1
CSVPRIGQGRRETQYF	TRBJ2-5	TRBV29-1